This section outlines one T cell receptor beta chain sequence together with its context. Its specificity is unknown. This sample is drawn from a study of T cell repertoires in cytomegalovirus infection. Turning to the study itself: Both CMV infection and a matching HLA type were indicated by public TCR beta signatures. Findings and limits, study-wide: There were HLA-C-restricted CMV-specific TCR beta clonotypes dominating the ex vivo response.

CDR3 size: 17 residues. Germline lookup yields CDR1 MDHEN and CDR2 SYDVKM. The J segment lost 3 bases and the V segment lost 7 bases, leaving 16 bases of the junction unmatched. TCRdb called the reads again in MiXCR, with one record for every CDR3 protein. This table has around 740,000 distinct CDR3 sequences, 35% to 40% appearing once. The chain has TRBV28 and TRBJ2-3; TRBD2 agrees at 7 bases. This clonotype was sampled from a human donor in good health (CMV status not recorded). Some clones in this sample may be carry-over from other donors' samples. Sequencing was carried out using PBMCs. CDR3 sequence reads: CASNSWGGLTSTDTQYF. CDR3 DNA: TGTGCCAGCAACTCCTGGGGAGGGCTTACTTCAACAGATACGCAGTATTTT.